A selection of T cell receptor beta chains follows, all from one sample in a study of STAT3 mutations in large granular lymphocyte leukemia. Only in-frame clones appear in the TCRdb table, and some are missing; sequencing was by immunoSEQ multiplex PCR. The data show a few thousand clones, around 46% seen once. Material for sequencing was peripheral blood mononuclear cells. These receptors were collected from a man between 45 and 60 years old with T-cell large granular lymphocyte leukemia. Some clones in this sample may be carry-over from other donors' samples. The CDR3 runs from the conserved cysteine through the conserved F or W. The D gene is left open where the match is weak. Expanded clones are given a class, and other clones once, few, many or no size at all.

TRBV7-9	-	TRBJ2-7	-	CASSLGSYEQYF	TGTGCCAGCAGCTTAGGCTCCTACGAGCAGTACTTC
TRBV5-1	-	TRBJ2-5	-	CASSGLRETQYF	TGCGCCAGCAGTGGGCTCCGGGAGACCCAGTACTTC
TRBV23-1	-	TRBJ2-7	-	CASSPTALHTYEQYF	TGCGCCAGCAGCCCTACAGCTCTCCATACCTACGAGCAGTACTTC
TRBV29-1	-	TRBJ2-1	-	CSVGAGASAYNEQFF	TGCAGCGTTGGAGCTGGGGCTAGCGCATACAATGAGCAGTTCTTC
TRBV5-1	-	TRBJ2-7	-	CASRLRRGYEQYF	TGCGCCAGCAGATTGCGGAGGGGCTACGAGCAGTACTTC
TRBV5-1	-	TRBJ2-3	-	CASSLVRDTQYF	TGCGCCAGCAGCTTGGTGAGGGATACGCAGTATTTT
TRBV6-5	few	TRBJ2-7	TRBD1	CASSTMTGSPYEQYF	TGTGCCAGCAGCACCATGACAGGGAGCCCCTACGAGCAGTACTTC
TRBV7-3	few	TRBJ2-7	-	CASAKAGSYEQYF	TGTGCCAGCGCCAAAGCAGGATCCTACGAGCAGTACTTC
TRBV5-8	-	TRBJ2-7	TRBD1	CASSRTGYEQYF	TGTGCCAGCAGTCGGACAGGGTACGAGCAGTACTTC
TRBV5-1	-	TRBJ2-1	-	CATQTEFF	TGCGCCACCCAAACGGAGTTCTTC
TRBV18	once	TRBJ2-7	TRBD2	CASSPNGLAGEDEQYF	TGTGCCAGCTCACCTAACGGACTAGCGGGAGAGGACGAGCAGTACTTC
TRBV7-9	few	TRBJ2-7	-	CASSQDTSYEQYF	TGTGCCAGCAGCCAAGACACGAGCTACGAGCAGTACTTC
TRBV7-9	-	TRBJ1-6	-	CASQKSGVPSPLHF	TGTGCCAGCCAAAAGTCAGGGGTCCCTTCACCCCTCCACTTT
TRBV18	-	TRBJ1-5	TRBD1	CASSPDRADSNQPQHF	TGTGCCAGCTCACCAGACAGGGCAGATAGCAATCAGCCCCAGCATTTT
TRBV18	-	TRBJ1-2	-	CASSPGEGYGYTF	TGTGCCAGCTCACCAGGGGAGGGCTATGGCTACACCTTC
TRBV4-2	medium-sized	TRBJ1-1	TRBD1	CASSLWDRGTEAFF	TGTGCCAGCAGCCTTTGGGACAGGGGCACTGAAGCTTTCTTT
TRBV5-4	-	TRBJ2-7	TRBD1	CASSLVLTGVRPTQYF	TGTGCCAGCAGCTTGGTCTTGACAGGGGTTCGCCCGACACAGTACTTC
TRBV7-9	-	TRBJ1-2	TRBD1	CASSVQGAGYGYTF	TGTGCCAGCAGCGTACAGGGGGCTGGCTATGGCTACACCTTC
TRBV29-1	-	TRBJ1-1	-	CSALGTLQSFF	TGCAGCGCGCTGGGGACACTCCAGTCCTTCTTT
TRBV4-3	few	TRBJ1-5	-	CASSQEGGDQPQHF	TGCGCCAGCAGCCAAGAAGGCGGGGATCAGCCCCAGCATTTT
TRBV18	few	TRBJ2-2	-	CASSPGGLNTGELFF	TGTGCCAGCTCACCGGGGGGACTGAACACCGGGGAGCTGTTTTTT
TRBV29-1	-	TRBJ2-5	TRBD1	CSVGYTGALQETQYF	TGCAGCGTTGGCTATACAGGGGCCCTCCAAGAGACCCAGTACTTC
TRBV15	few	TRBJ1-1	-	CATSREQRQGNTEAFF	TGTGCCACCAGCAGAGAACAACGGCAGGGGAACACTGAAGCTTTCTTT
TRBV7-9	few	TRBJ2-7	-	CASSLIGAKLSYEQYF	TGTGCCAGCAGCTTAATCGGGGCAAAATTGTCCTACGAGCAGTACTTC
TRBV5-8	-	TRBJ2-7	-	CASSVVGTVSYEQYF	TGTGCCAGCAGCGTTGTTGGAACAGTCTCCTACGAGCAGTACTTC
TRBV6-5	-	TRBJ1-5	-	CASSFSGPPEPQHF	TGTGCCAGCAGTTTCTCAGGACCTCCCGAGCCCCAGCATTTT
TRBV5-4	few	TRBJ2-7	-	CASSLGPTYEQYF	TGTGCCAGCAGCTTGGGTCCAACTTACGAGCAGTACTTC
TRBV7-8	-	TRBJ2-7	-	CASSLVSLYEQYF	TGTGCCAGCAGCTTAGTGTCTCTCTACGAGCAGTACTTC
TRBV5-8	-	TRBJ1-1	-	CASSYGRGNTEAFF	TGTGCCAGCAGCTACGGACGGGGCAACACTGAAGCTTTCTTT
TRBV5-1	-	TRBJ2-1	-	CASSPRGSSYNEQFF	TGCGCCAGCAGCCCCAGGGGAAGCTCCTACAATGAGCAGTTCTTC
TRBV30	-	TRBJ2-7	TRBD1	CAWSTQGSHEQYF	TGTGCCTGGTCGACACAGGGGTCCCACGAGCAGTACTTC
TRBV18	few	TRBJ2-6	-	CASSRGPGANVLTF	TGTGCCAGCTCACGGGGGCCCGGGGCCAACGTCCTGACTTTC
TRBV5-1	few	TRBJ2-1	-	CASSLERYNEQFF	TGCGCCAGCAGCTTGGAGAGATACAATGAGCAGTTCTTC
TRBV4-2	-	TRBJ1-1	-	CASSQDPGHTEAFF	TGTGCCAGCAGCCAAGACCCCGGACACACTGAAGCTTTCTTT
TRBV18	-	TRBJ2-7	-	CASSPQGSYEQYF	TGTGCCAGCTCACCCCAGGGTAGCTACGAGCAGTACTTC
TRBV6-5	few	TRBJ1-2	TRBD1	CASSYSTGPYGYTF	TGTGCCAGCAGTTACTCGACAGGGCCCTATGGCTACACCTTC
TRBV7-9	-	TRBJ1-2	-	CASSPGGPYGYTF	TGTGCCAGCAGCCCCGGGGGACCCTATGGCTACACCTTC
TRBV7-9	few	TRBJ2-1	-	CASSLDGRVHEQFF	TGTGCCAGCAGCTTGGACGGACGAGTTCATGAGCAGTTCTTC
TRBV6-5	few	TRBJ2-1	-	CASSLRDGVYNEQFF	TGTGCCAGCAGTTTGCGGGACGGGGTTTACAATGAGCAGTTCTTC
TRBV25-1	-	TRBJ1-4	-	CASSLDARLEKLFF	TGTGCCAGCAGTTTGGACGCCCGCTTGGAAAAACTGTTTTTT
TRBV7-9	once	TRBJ1-5	-	CASSFAYSNQPQHF	TGTGCCAGCAGCTTTGCTTATAGCAATCAGCCCCAGCATTTT